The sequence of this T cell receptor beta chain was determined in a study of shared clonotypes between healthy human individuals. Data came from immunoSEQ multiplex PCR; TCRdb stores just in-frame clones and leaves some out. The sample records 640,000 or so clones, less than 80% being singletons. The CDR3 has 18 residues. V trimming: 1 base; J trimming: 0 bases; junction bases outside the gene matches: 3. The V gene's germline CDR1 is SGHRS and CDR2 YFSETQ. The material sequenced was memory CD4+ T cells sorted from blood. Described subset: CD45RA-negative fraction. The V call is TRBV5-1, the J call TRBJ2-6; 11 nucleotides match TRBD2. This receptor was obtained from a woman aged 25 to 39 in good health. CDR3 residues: CASSLLGLADSGANVLTF. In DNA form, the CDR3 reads TGCGCCAGCAGCTTGTTGGGACTAGCGGACTCTGGGGCCAACGTCCTGACTTTC.